This TCR beta chain was captured in a study of T cells in Graves' hyperthyroidism and ophthalmopathy. The overall study: Peripheral blood sampling occurred at initial diagnosis, before any treatment. Study findings and constraints: A median about 7 months before onset, the model predicted ophthalmopathy.

The CDR3 extends over 15 amino acids. Trimming cost V 6 bases and J 8 bases, with 22 bases left between them. In germline, CDR1 is MNHEY, CDR2 SVGEGT. RNA transcripts were the template for amplifying TCR beta CDR3 regions. HTBI primers were employed in a first-round RT-PCR of the TCR CDR3. TCRdb independently ran MiXCR on the multiplex PCR reads; one entry per CDR3 protein. The data hold 500,000 or so distinct CDR3 sequences, with about 16% observed a single time. The table lists this clonotype with a few counts. Its antigen is not identified. This receptor was obtained from a woman aged 30 to 39 with Graves' ophthalmopathy. V and J are TRBV6-2 or TRBV6-3 and TRBJ1-2; D may be TRBD1 (6 bases). Sequencing input: blood. The CDR3 nucleotides read TGTGCCAGCAGAACGACCGGGACAAGGGGAGGCGGCTACACCTTC. Protein product: CASRTTGTRGGGYTF.